These 27 T cell receptor beta chains were all obtained from the same sample, sequenced in a study of blood T cell repertoires in COVID-19. Method: immunoSEQ multiplex PCR; TCRdb's copy keeps in-frame clones and lacks some. The sample lists about 140,000 clones; approximately 89% were seen once. Sequenced material: peripheral blood. The receptors were gathered from a man aged 55-75 years with active or convalescent COVID-19.

CDR3 DNA sequence: TGTGCCAGCAATTTTAACGGGGGCGAGCAGTACTTC. Its protein is CASNFNGGEQYF. The genes are TRBV12-3 or TRBV12-4 and TRBJ2-7, with D possibly matching TRBD2 (6 bases). The CDR3 covers 12 residues. V lost 7 bases to trimming and J lost 6 bases, with 13 bases between them.

The J gene is TRBJ1-3, the V gene TRBV28, with D tentatively TRBD1 (5 bases). CDR1 and CDR2 (germline): MDHEN, SYDVKM. The CDR3 consists of 15 residues. Trimming pared 2 bases from V and 2 bases from J, leaving 10 bases between. The CDR3 DNA follows: TGTGCCAGCAGTTTAGCCGGGACTACTGGAAACACCATATATTTT. It is translated as CASSLAGTTGNTIYF.

The V call is TRBV2, the J call TRBJ1-5; the match to TRBD1 covers 9 bases. The germline CDR1 and CDR2 sequences are SNHLY and FYNNEI. The CDR3 loop spans 15 amino acids. Trimming at V came to 5 bases and at J to 7 bases, leaving 9 bases not matched to a gene. The CDR3 bases are TGTGCCAGCAGTCCGGTTACAGGGGGCGAACAGCCCCAGCATTTT. It specifies CASSPVTGGEQPQHF.

The V call is TRBV5-1, the J call TRBJ2-1, with D possibly TRBD2 on 6 matching bases. CDR1 and CDR2 from the germline V gene are SGHRS and YFSETQ. Trimming took 0 bases from V and 4 from J, leaving 14 bases between them. There are 16 residues in the CDR3. The CDR3 sequence: CASSLVMGGPYNEQFF. The CDR3 DNA reads as TGCGCCAGCAGCTTGGTGATGGGGGGACCTTACAATGAGCAGTTCTTC. The whole variable domain, filled in from reference TRBV5-1 and TRBJ2-1, reads KAGVTQTPRYLIKTRGQQVTLSCSPISGHRSVSWYQQTPGQGLQFLFEYFSETQRNKGNFPGRFSGRQFSNSRSEMNVSTLELGDSALYLCASSLVMGGPYNEQFFGPGTRLTVL.

The chain recombines TRBV20-1 with TRBJ2-7; 9 bases are shared with TRBD1. Germline V CDR1 and CDR2: DFQATT, SNEGSKA (reference sequence). Germline trimming cut 3 bases from V and 2 bases from J; bases unmatched to any gene: 5. This CDR3 has 14 residues. As DNA, the CDR3 is TGCAGTGCTAGTTCCGGGACAGGGCCCTACGAGCAGTACTTC. Amino acids: CSASSGTGPYEQYF.

The V call is TRBV2, the J call TRBJ1-2, with D unclear. The CDR3 loop spans 12 amino acids. Germline V CDR1 and CDR2: SNHLY, FYNNEI. V was pared by 4 bases and J by 4 bases, with 7 bases between. The CDR3 DNA reads TGTGCCAGCAGTGCCAGAACCTATGGCTACACCTTC. This translates into CASSARTYGYTF.

V and J are TRBV24-1 and TRBJ1-5; D is possibly TRBD1 (5 bases). CDR3 length equals 14 residues. The V end was cut by 3 bases, the J end by 6 bases, with 11 bases between. In germline, CDR1 is KGHDR, CDR2 SFDVKD. CDR3 nucleotide sequence: TGTGCCACCAGTGATGCCAGGGTGAGTCAGCCCCAGCATTTT. Amino acids: CATSDARVSQPQHF.

The chain is built from TRBV9 and TRBJ2-1; D unclear. The CDR3 totals 12 residues. Trimming took off 4 bases at V and 5 bases at J, with 7 bases between the two ends. CDR1 is SGDLS, CDR2 YYNGEE, per germline. The CDR3 spells CASSPRDNEQFF. The CDR3 DNA follows: TGTGCCAGCAGCCCCCGGGACAATGAGCAGTTCTTC.

Here the CDR3 DNA reads TGTGCCACCAGTGCCGCAGGGGGACCTGAAGCTTTCTTT. It yields the protein CATSAAGGPEAFF. V and J are TRBV24-1 and TRBJ1-1; 7 bases map to TRBD1. CDR3 size: 13 residues. Germline V gene sequence: CDR1 KGHDR, CDR2 SFDVKD. V lost 5 bases, J lost 6 bases, and 5 bases stayed unmatched.

This clone has just one count. The CDR3 here is CASSLFPVSSGANVLTF. The CDR3 region has the DNA TGTGCCAGCAGCTTATTTCCAGTAAGCTCTGGGGCCAACGTCCTGACTTTC. The V gene is TRBV7-2, the J gene TRBJ2-6; D call uncertain. Germline V gene sequence: CDR1 SGHTA, CDR2 FQGNSA. The CDR3 consists of 17 residues. Trimming left V 2 bases short and J 0 bases short, with 11 bases between.

CDR3 nucleotides: TGTGCCACCAGTGATCCTGACAGAAAGACCCAGTACTTC. Its protein is CATSDPDRKTQYF. The chain joins TRBV24-1 to TRBJ2-5; D might be TRBD1 (5 bases). This CDR3 comprises 13 residues. The V gene lost 3 bases and the J gene lost 6 bases, with 10 bases spanning the gap. From germline, CDR1 is KGHDR and CDR2 SFDVKD.

In its sample, this clone was seen once. The chain couples TRBV28 to TRBJ2-4; possible D gene TRBD2, 6 bases. The CDR3 sequence is 14 residues long. V was cut by 3 bases and J by 5 bases, with 11 bases left in between. The germline CDR1 and CDR2 sequences are MDHEN and SYDVKM. CDR3 in DNA: TGTGCCAGCAGTTTCGGGGGAGGCGAAAACATTCAGTACTTC. This translates into CASSFGGGENIQYF.

The chain couples TRBV5-1 to TRBJ1-3; no clear D gene. The CDR3 runs to 15 residues. Trimming removed 4 bases at V and 4 bases at J, with 15 bases between. Germline loops: CDR1 SGHRS, CDR2 YFSETQ. CDR3 nucleotide sequence: TGCGCCAGCAGCCCCCGCGCGGGGAACGGAAACACCATATATTTT. Translated: CASSPRAGNGNTIYF.

V and J are TRBV5-1 and TRBJ2-3, with TRBD1 as a possible D gene (5 bases). Germline lookup yields CDR1 SGHRS and CDR2 YFSETQ. The V and J ends lost 8 bases and 0 bases respectively, with 13 bases between them. There are 14 residues in the CDR3. In DNA, the CDR3 is TGCGCCAGTACCAGGGATACTAGCACAGATACGCAGTATTTT. This codes for CASTRDTSTDTQYF. Full variable domain (missing parts from reference TRBV5-1 and TRBJ2-3): KAGVTQTPRYLIKTRGQQVTLSCSPISGHRSVSWYQQTPGQGLQFLFEYFSETQRNKGNFPGRFSGRQFSNSRSEMNVSTLELGDSALYLCASTRDTSTDTQYFGPGTRLTVL.

The rearrangement uses TRBV19 and TRBJ2-7; TRBD1 aligns across 10 bases. Germline V CDR1 and CDR2: LNHDA, SQIVND (reference sequence). The length of the CDR3 is 15 residues. The J segment lost 6 bases and the V segment lost 4 bases, leaving 9 bases of the junction unmatched. CDR3 sequence: CASSTPGQGTLEQYF. CDR3 nucleotides: TGTGCCAGTAGTACCCCGGGACAGGGGACCCTCGAGCAGTACTTC.

The chain joins TRBV2 to TRBJ1-5; TRBD1 might be the D (6 bases). The CDR3 is 16 amino acids. Germline assignment: CDR1 SNHLY and CDR2 FYNNEI. The V gene lost 9 bases and the J gene lost 0 bases, with 18 bases spanning the gap. The CDR3 nucleotides read TGTGCCAGTACCGGGGGGGCCGGGAATAGCAATCAGCCCCAGCATTTT. This translates into CASTGGAGNSNQPQHF.

The chain carries TRBV7-9 and TRBJ2-7; D is perhaps TRBD2 (6 bases). The germline CDR1 and CDR2 sequences are SEHNR and FQNEAQ (reference sequence). Trimming stripped 5 bases from V and 2 bases from J, with 13 bases between. CDR3 size: 14 residues. The CDR3 region has the DNA TGTGCCAGCAGCCGAGCGGGCGGAACCTACGAGCAGTACTTC. Its protein product is CASSRAGGTYEQYF.

This clone was seen just once. The chain recombines TRBV27 with TRBJ1-1; weak D call: TRBD1 (5 bases). This CDR3 is 14 amino acids long. Deletions cut 2 bases from V and 5 bases from J, with 12 bases between. Germline loops: CDR1 MNHEY, CDR2 SMNVEV (reference sequence). For the CDR3, the DNA is TGTGCCAGCAGTTTAAGGGCTGGGGGGACTGAAGCTTTCTTT. It translates to CASSLRAGGTEAFF.

Only a few counts were recorded for this clone. The chain carries TRBV28 and TRBJ2-2, with TRBD1 matching 11 bases. The trim removed 1 base at V and 5 bases at J, leaving 6 bases unmatched. CDR3 size: 17 residues. Germline assignment: CDR1 MDHEN and CDR2 SYDVKM. The CDR3 nucleotides are TGTGCCAGCAGTTTATACCCGGGACAGGGGGGGACCGGGGAGCTGTTTTTT. It is translated as CASSLYPGQGGTGELFF.

The CDR3 nucleotides read TGTGCCAGCAGCTCCCGGGGCGGGAGAATCTATGAGCAGTTCTTC. Its protein is CASSSRGGRIYEQFF. The chain carries TRBV6-2 or TRBV6-3 and TRBJ2-1; 7 bases line up with TRBD2. In germline, CDR1 is MNHEY, CDR2 SVGEGT. Trimming at V came to 6 bases and at J to 8 bases, leaving 13 bases not matched to a gene. This CDR3 has 15 amino acids.

Written as DNA, the CDR3 is TGTGCCAGCAGGAGCGACAGGGTCCGGGGCTACACCTTC. This sequence encodes CASRSDRVRGYTF. The chain is built from TRBV28 and TRBJ1-2; 7 bases map to TRBD1. The germline gives CDR1 MDHEN, CDR2 SYDVKM. CDR3 length: 13 amino acids. Trimming at V came to 6 bases and at J to 8 bases, leaving 9 bases not matched to a gene.

V gene TRBV6-2 or TRBV6-3 combines with J gene TRBJ1-5; TRBD1 matches at 9 bases. CDR1 is MNHEY, CDR2 SVGEGT, per germline. The CDR3 totals 14 residues. V trimming: 2 bases; J trimming: 4 bases; junction bases outside the gene matches: 0. CDR3 protein: CASSYGTGNQPQHF. CDR3 nucleotide sequence: TGTGCCAGCAGTTACGGGACAGGGAATCAGCCCCAGCATTTT.

The chain combines TRBV25-1 with TRBJ1-2, with unresolved D. V was cut by 4 bases and J by 4 bases, with 4 bases left in between. Looked up from germline, CDR1 is MGHDK and CDR2 is SYGVNS. The CDR3 has 11 residues. CDR3: CASSGSYGYTF. The CDR3 bases are TGTGCCAGCAGTGGCAGCTATGGCTACACCTTC.

The V call is TRBV30, the J call TRBJ2-2, with TRBD1 identical over 7 bases. Germline CDR1 is GTSNPN and CDR2 is SVGIG (reference sequence). V lost 1 base and J lost 0; bases outside the gene matches: 2. This CDR3 is 15 amino acids long. CDR3 DNA sequence: TGTGCCTGGAGTGCCGGGACAGCGAACACCGGGGAGCTGTTTTTT. Its translation is CAWSAGTANTGELFF.

This chain connects TRBV18 to TRBJ2-7; weak D call: TRBD2 (5 bases). Trimming shortened V by 6 bases and J by 2 bases, and 17 bases separated the two germline ends. CDR3 length: 15 amino acids. Germline values: CDR1 KGHSH, CDR2 LQKENI. CDR3: CASSPPTLGPYEQYF. CDR3 DNA: TGTGCCAGCTCGCCCCCCACACTAGGGCCCTACGAGCAGTACTTC. The complete variable domain, with remaining parts taken from reference TRBV18 and TRBJ2-7, reads NAGVMQNPRHLVRRRGQEARLRCSPMKGHSHVYWYRQLPEEGLKFMVYLQKENIIDESGMPKERFSAEFPKEGPSILRIQQVVRGDSAAYFCASSPPTLGPYEQYFGPGTRLTVT.

The table lists this clone with a count of one. J is TRBJ1-2 and V is TRBV6-5; D perhaps matches TRBD1 (6 bases). Germline lookup yields CDR1 MNHEY and CDR2 SVGAGI. The CDR3 loop spans 14 amino acids. The V gene lost 5 bases and the J gene lost 8 bases, with 18 bases spanning the gap. CDR3: CASSRLTGLVGYTF. In DNA, the CDR3 is TGTGCCAGCAGTAGACTAACAGGGTTGGTGGGCTACACCTTC.

The V gene is TRBV9, the J gene TRBJ1-4, with D possibly TRBD1 on 5 matching bases. This CDR3 has 13 residues. V was pared by 4 bases and J by 7 bases, with 11 bases between. CDR1 and CDR2 (germline): SGDLS, YYNGEE. CDR3 loop: CASSPPGSEKLFF. The DNA of the CDR3 is TGTGCCAGCAGCCCCCCAGGGTCTGAAAAACTGTTTTTT.